These 10 T cell receptor beta chains came from one sample sequenced in a study of blood T cell repertoires in COVID-19. Clones were read by immunoSEQ multiplex PCR, and TCRdb kept only the in-frame ones, dropping some. Among 100,000 to 150,000 clones listed, about 72% were seen once. Sequencing input: peripheral blood. All receptors derive from a woman in her seventies with acute or convalescent COVID-19.

The rearrangement joins TRBV29-1 to TRBJ1-1, with no clear D. Germline-derived CDR1 and CDR2 are SQVTM and ANQGSEA. Trimming removed 7 bases from V and 4 bases from J, with 13 bases in between. The CDR3 length is 12 residues. The CDR3 sequence is CSGGGLSTEAFF. DNA of the CDR3: TGCAGCGGAGGAGGGTTGAGCACTGAAGCTTTCTTT.

The genes are TRBV7-2 and TRBJ2-6; the D is unclear. V was cut by 3 bases and J by 2 bases, with 5 bases left in between. Germline-derived CDR1 and CDR2 are SGHTA and FQGNSA. CDR3 length: 14 amino acids. CDR3 amino acids: CASSFLAGANVLTF. CDR3 DNA sequence: TGTGCCAGCAGCTTTCTTGCTGGGGCCAACGTCCTGACTTTC. The full variable domain, completed using reference TRBV7-2 and TRBJ2-6, is GAGVSQSPSNKVTEKGKDVELRCDPISGHTALYWYRQSLGQGLEFLIYFQGNSAPDKSGLPSDRFSAERTGGSVSTLTIQRTQQEDSAVYLCASSFLAGANVLTFGAGSRLTVL.

V is TRBV6-5 and J is TRBJ2-3; no reliable D call. The germline CDR1 and CDR2 sequences are MNHEY and SVGAGI. V lost 4 bases, J lost 2 bases, and 4 bases lay in between. The CDR3 extends over 12 amino acids. The chain's CDR3 is CASSSPTDTQYF. The CDR3 bases are TGTGCCAGCAGTTCTCCCACAGATACGCAGTATTTT.

This chain connects TRBV28 to TRBJ2-7; 9 positions match TRBD2. The CDR3 sequence is 14 residues long. Germline V gives CDR1 MDHEN, CDR2 SYDVKM. The junction had 5 bases not matched to a gene; V was cut back by 5 bases and J by 3 bases. CDR3 sequence reads: CASSEREERYEQYF. The CDR3 DNA reads as TGTGCCAGCAGTGAGCGGGAGGAACGCTACGAGCAGTACTTC. The entire variable domain, with the rest obtained from reference TRBV28 and TRBJ2-7, is as follows: DVKVTQSSRYLVKRTGEKVFLECVQDMDHENMFWYRQDPGLGLRLIYFSYDVKMKEKGDIPEGYSVSREKKERFSLILESASTNQTSMYLCASSEREERYEQYFGPGTRLTVT.

The genes are TRBV5-4 and TRBJ2-7, with a weak D call TRBD1 (7 bases). Per germline, CDR1 SGHNT and CDR2 YYREEE (reference sequence). The CDR3 is made up of 15 amino acids. Trimming shortened V by 0 bases and J by 2 bases, and 12 bases separated the two germline ends. The CDR3: CASSLDGGGPYEQYF. The CDR3 DNA is TGTGCCAGCAGCTTGGATGGAGGGGGCCCCTACGAGCAGTACTTC.

This chain joins TRBV24-1 and TRBJ2-1; 9 bases line up with TRBD2. Trimming removed 2 bases from V and 7 bases from J; junction bases left unmatched: 5. Germline V gene data show CDR1 as KGHDR and CDR2 as SFDVKD. The CDR3 totals 15 residues. The CDR3 loop is CATSDSSGAGNEQFF. As DNA, the CDR3 is TGTGCCACCAGTGATTCTAGCGGGGCTGGGAATGAGCAGTTCTTC.

This clone was counted only a few times. This rearrangement joins TRBV2 to TRBJ2-3, with 9 bases identical to TRBD2. The CDR3 totals 15 residues. Germline CDR1 SNHLY, CDR2 FYNNEI. Trimming took 4 bases from V and 6 from J; bases not matched to a gene: 8. For the CDR3, the DNA is TGTGCCAGCAGTGCCGTAGCGGGAGACTTGGATACGCAGTATTTT. Translated: CASSAVAGDLDTQYF. Full variable domain (rest looked up from reference TRBV2 and TRBJ2-3): EPEVTQTPSHQVTQMGQEVILRCVPISNHLYFYWYRQILGQKVEFLVSFYNNEISEKSEIFDDQFSVERPDGSNFTLKIRSTKLEDSAMYFCASSAVAGDLDTQYFGPGTRLTVL.

J is TRBJ2-3 and V is TRBV7-9; the match to TRBD1 covers 10 bases. Germline V gives CDR1 SEHNR, CDR2 FQNEAQ (reference sequence). Germline trimming cut 1 base from V and 3 bases from J; bases unmatched to any gene: 10. This CDR3 is 18 amino acids long. For the CDR3, the DNA is TGTGCCAGCAGCTTAGGTACCTGGACAGGGGGTAAAACAGATACGCAGTATTTT. Amino acid sequence: CASSLGTWTGGKTDTQYF.

This chain links TRBV21-1 with TRBJ1-4. TRBV21-1 is termed a pseudogene. The CDR3 contains 18 residues. In DNA form, the CDR3 reads TGTGCCAGCAGCAAACCAGGCTTAGCGACGGCGCGTAATGAAAAACTGTTTTTT. Translating gives CASSKPGLATARNEKLFF.

V usage is TRBV10-3 and J usage is TRBJ1-1, with 10 positions matching TRBD1. V trimming: 8 bases; J trimming: 3 bases; junction bases outside the gene matches: 3. Germline V gives CDR1 ENHRY, CDR2 SYGVKD. This CDR3 region has 13 residues. The CDR3 coding sequence is TGTGCCATCGGGACAGGGGAGGACACTGAAGCTTTCTTT. It codes for CAIGTGEDTEAFF.